The present TCR beta chain was sequenced within a study of cytomegalovirus exposure and HLA in healthy donors. General observations from the study: The dataset shows that most TCR sequences were rare, while some public TCRs occurred in many donors. A later analysis linked a missense DCLRE1C variant to TCR beta V- and J-gene trimming.

This clone was found a few times. Antigen unknown. CDR3 size: 12 residues. Germline lookup yields CDR1 MGHRA and CDR2 YSYEKL. The V and J ends lost 6 bases and 7 bases respectively, with 9 bases between them. PCR involved 60 Vbeta and 13 Jbeta primers. Sequenced by immunoSEQ multiplex PCR; TCRdb stores in-frame clones only, minus some. The table includes about 160,000 clones, about 85% detected once. The rearrangement joins TRBV4-1 to TRBJ2-2, with D possibly TRBD2 on 5 matching bases. Sample: PBMCs. The clonotype was recovered from a male donor in good health and CMV-seropositive. The DNA of the CDR3 is TGCGCCAGCAGTCCGGGGATCGGGGAGCTGTTTTTT. Translating it yields CASSPGIGELFF.